Reported below is one TCR beta chain. The source of the sample is a study of blood T cell repertoires in COVID-19. Trimming shortened V by 1 base and J by 2 bases, and 16 bases separated the two germline ends. This CDR3 comprises 17 residues. Germline lookup yields CDR1 SNHLY and CDR2 FYNNEI. Clones were sequenced by immunoSEQ multiplex PCR, and TCRdb holds only the in-frame ones, with some missing. The sample holds about 190,000 clones; around 83% are singletons and the top ten take roughly 2.9%. The gene calls are TRBV2 and TRBJ2-3; D is perhaps TRBD1 (6 bases). The clonotype was recovered from a man aged 45 to 65 with active or convalescent COVID-19. Sequencing was carried out using peripheral blood. CDR3 DNA: TGTGCCAGCAGTGAAGTCTCACTAGGGGGATCCACAGATACGCAGTATTTT. Amino acids: CASSEVSLGGSTDTQYF.